The 21 T cell receptor beta chains below come from one sample, sequenced in a study of siplizumab effects on memory and regulatory T cells. The data were produced by immunoSEQ multiplex PCR, yet TCRdb's version contains in-frame clones alone and is incomplete. Of over 85,000 clones in the sample, around nine tenths were seen once. The sequenced material came from CD4+ T cells sorted from blood. The receptor set was obtained from a human donor in good health.

The chain uses TRBV5-4 and TRBJ2-1; D remains ambiguous. With 4 bases removed from V and 0 bases from J, the gap between germline ends came to 11 bases. The CDR3 sequence is 15 residues long. In germline, CDR1 is SGHNT, CDR2 YYREEE (reference sequence). The CDR3 sequence is CASSPDPDSYNEQFF. DNA of the CDR3: TGTGCCAGCAGCCCTGACCCGGACTCCTACAATGAGCAGTTCTTC.

The chain has TRBV5-1 and TRBJ2-2, with D hard to call. From germline, CDR1 is SGHRS and CDR2 YFSETQ. CDR3 size: 15 residues. Trimming pared 8 bases from V and 0 bases from J, leaving 14 bases between. The CDR3 loop reads CASFRQPTNTGELFF. CDR3 coding DNA: TGCGCCAGTTTTCGGCAGCCAACGAACACCGGGGAGCTGTTTTTT. Looking up the rest from reference TRBV5-1 and TRBJ2-2 gives the full variable domain: KAGVTQTPRYLIKTRGQQVTLSCSPISGHRSVSWYQQTPGQGLQFLFEYFSETQRNKGNFPGRFSGRQFSNSRSEMNVSTLELGDSALYLCASFRQPTNTGELFFGEGSRLTVL.

The rearrangement joins TRBV5-4 to TRBJ2-7; D possibly corresponds to TRBD2 (5 bases). The CDR3 sequence is 15 residues long. Germline CDR1 SGHNT, CDR2 YYREEE (reference sequence). V was trimmed by 4 bases and J by 5 bases, leaving 19 bases between them. The DNA of the CDR3 is TGTGCCAGCAGCAGACCAGTACCGGGATCGGACGAGCAGTACTTC. It encodes CASSRPVPGSDEQYF. Based on the CDR3 plus reference TRBV5-4 and TRBJ2-7, the full variable domain is ETGVTQSPTHLIKTRGQQVTLRCSSQSGHNTVSWYQQALGQGPQFIFQYYREEENGRGNFPPRFSGLQFPNYSSELNVNALELDDSALYLCASSRPVPGSDEQYFGPGTRLTVT.

This clone was seen once. V and J are TRBV5-4 and TRBJ1-1; D gene ambiguous. The V end was cut by 4 bases, the J end by 1 base, with 11 bases between. Germline V CDR1 and CDR2: SGHNT, YYREEE (reference sequence). The CDR3 runs to 14 residues. The DNA of the CDR3 is TGTGCCAGCAGCGACCGGTCTCGGAACACTGAAGCTTTCTTT. Translating it yields CASSDRSRNTEAFF.

The V gene is TRBV6-6, the J gene TRBJ1-3, with D unclear. CDR1 and CDR2 from the germline V gene are MNHNY and SVGAGI (reference sequence). The CDR3 has 16 amino acids. With 2 bases removed from V and 0 bases from J, the gap between germline ends came to 11 bases. CDR3 bases: TGTGCCAGCAGTTACATGCAGAGGACCTCTGGAAACACCATATATTTT. Protein product: CASSYMQRTSGNTIYF.

V and J are TRBV28 and TRBJ2-5, with D unclear. Near its end, the DNA agrees better with TRBJ2-7, so the J call may be wrong. Germline V gene lookup returns CDR1 MDHEN and CDR2 SYDVKM. CDR3 length equals 14 residues. CDR3 sequence (DNA): TGTGCCAGCAGCACGGTCCGCGCGCCCTACGAGCAGTACTTC. Protein sequence: CASSTVRAPYEQYF.

The chain carries TRBV6-5 and TRBJ2-3; TRBD2 aligns across 8 bases. The CDR3 is made up of 14 amino acids. Germline V gene lookup returns CDR1 MNHEY and CDR2 SVGAGI. The V gene end was trimmed by 7 bases and the J gene end by 2 bases; junction bases not matched to a gene: 5. CDR3 sequence: CASNEGLATDTQYF. The CDR3 DNA reads as TGTGCCAGCAACGAAGGACTAGCCACAGATACGCAGTATTTT.

V usage is TRBV7-2 and J usage is TRBJ1-5; D gene ambiguous. Trimming stripped 0 bases from V and 6 bases from J, with 6 bases between. From germline, CDR1 is SGHTA and CDR2 FQGNSA. The CDR3 is 13 amino acids. In DNA form, the CDR3 reads TGTGCCAGCAGCTTAGCATCCGGTCAGCCCCAGCATTTT. Translated, it gives CASSLASGQPQHF.

The J gene is TRBJ1-4, the V gene TRBV21-1. TRBV21-1 is classified as a pseudogene. The CDR3 has 14 residues. CDR3 coding DNA: TGTGCCAGCAGCAATGCATGTCGGAATGAAAAACTGTTTTTT. Protein product: CASSNACRNEKLFF.

The rearrangement uses TRBV9 and TRBJ1-1; the match to TRBD1 covers 9 bases. Germline-derived CDR1 and CDR2 are SGDLS and YYNGEE. Unmatched junction bases numbered 12, after V lost 3 bases and J lost 0 bases. This CDR3 has 18 residues. The chain's CDR3 is CASSAHTGGRGVNTEAFF. The CDR3 nucleotides are TGTGCCAGCAGCGCTCATACAGGGGGCAGGGGGGTGAACACTGAAGCTTTCTTT.

V gene TRBV2 combines with J gene TRBJ1-2; D gene uncertain. CDR1 and CDR2 from the germline V gene are SNHLY and FYNNEI. Trimming cost V 8 bases and J 4 bases, with 20 bases left between them. The CDR3 consists of 15 residues. CDR3 nucleotides: TGTGCCAGCTCAGAGCCGTTCGGGGAACTCTATGGCTACACCTTC. Its translation is CASSEPFGELYGYTF. The variable domain in full, completed from reference TRBV2 and TRBJ1-2, reads EPEVTQTPSHQVTQMGQEVILRCVPISNHLYFYWYRQILGQKVEFLVSFYNNEISEKSEIFDDQFSVERPDGSNFTLKIRSTKLEDSAMYFCASSEPFGELYGYTFGSGTRLTVV.

The V gene is TRBV10-3, the J gene TRBJ1-2; D gene ambiguous. V shed 0 bases and J shed 7 bases, with 9 bases lying between them. In germline, CDR1 is ENHRY, CDR2 SYGVKD. There are 13 residues in the CDR3. The CDR3 spells CAISESNTSGYTF. The CDR3 coding sequence is TGTGCCATCAGTGAGTCGAATACGAGTGGCTACACCTTC.

CDR3: CASTPSGYNAGELFF. CDR3 sequence (DNA): TGTGCCAGCACCCCGTCGGGGTATAACGCCGGGGAGCTGTTTTTT. This chain uses TRBV6-5 with TRBJ2-2, with a possible D match to TRBD2 (5 bases). The germline V and J ends were trimmed by 7 bases and 6 bases, with 18 bases remaining between them. Germline V gene lookup returns CDR1 MNHEY and CDR2 SVGAGI. This CDR3 comprises 15 residues.

DNA for the CDR3: TGTGCCAGCAGTCTGACGACAGTGAGCTATGGCTACACCTTC. As protein: CASSLTTVSYGYTF. The rearrangement links TRBV5-6 to TRBJ1-2; the D gene is possibly TRBD1 (5 bases). Trimming shortened V by 5 bases and J by 4 bases, and 15 bases separated the two germline ends. CDR1 and CDR2 (germline): SGHDT, YYEEEE. CDR3 length equals 14 residues.

The chain has TRBV19 and TRBJ1-6; no clear D gene. The CDR3 runs 16 residues. Germline CDR1 reads LNHDA; CDR2 reads SQIVND (reference sequence). Deletions cut 6 bases from V and 0 bases from J, with 12 bases between. As DNA, the CDR3 is TGTGCCAGTAGCCCCCTCCAAAGCTCCTATAATTCACCCCTCCACTTT. Protein sequence: CASSPLQSSYNSPLHF.

The chain is built from TRBV13 and TRBJ1-5, with D hard to call. Germline CDR1 and CDR2: PRHDT and FYEKMQ (reference sequence). Deletions cut 3 bases from V and 4 bases from J, with 7 bases between. The CDR3 sequence is 13 residues long. For the CDR3, the DNA is TGTGCCAGCAGCTTTGGAGGAAATCAGCCCCAGCATTTT. It yields the protein CASSFGGNQPQHF.

This clone was recorded only once. This sequence joins TRBV19 and TRBJ2-5, with D perhaps matching TRBD2 (6 bases). Germline V CDR1 and CDR2: LNHDA, SQIVND (reference sequence). The CDR3 is 12 amino acids. V lost 4 bases to trimming and J lost 7 bases, with 10 bases between them. The CDR3 nucleotides read TGTGCCAGTAGTAAGCAGGGAGGGACCCAGTACTTC. It codes for CASSKQGGTQYF.

This chain joins TRBV7-6 and TRBJ2-6, with TRBD1 matching 10 bases. V was pared by 5 bases and J by 4 bases, with 8 bases of the junction left unmatched. Germline loops: CDR1 SGHVS, CDR2 FNYEAQ. This CDR3 is built from 17 residues. CDR3 amino acids: CASSARQGAKGANVLTF. DNA for the CDR3: TGTGCCAGCAGCGCTAGACAGGGGGCGAAAGGGGCCAACGTCCTGACTTTC.

Regarding this clone: Other nucleotide sequences in the sample specify the same CDR3. The chain employs TRBV5-1 and TRBJ1-1; the D is unclear. Deletions cut 0 bases from V and 0 bases from J, with 6 bases between. CDR3 length equals 14 residues. The germline V gene has CDR1 SGHRS and CDR2 YFSETQ. CDR3 in DNA: TGCGCCAGCAGCTTGGAAGCAGTGAACACTGAAGCTTTCTTT. This codes for CASSLEAVNTEAFF.

The rearrangement links TRBV9 to TRBJ2-1; 8 bases line up with TRBD1. CDR3 size: 14 residues. V trimming: 4 bases; J trimming: 5 bases; junction bases outside the gene matches: 5. Germline lookup yields CDR1 SGDLS and CDR2 YYNGEE. For the CDR3, the DNA is TGTGCCAGCAGCCTACCGGACAGGGACAATGAGCAGTTCTTC. Its protein product is CASSLPDRDNEQFF.

J is TRBJ2-2 and V is TRBV29-1, with 12 nucleotides matching TRBD2. Trimming took 4 bases from V and 6 from J; bases not matched to a gene: 3. CDR1 and CDR2 (germline): SQVTM, ANQGSEA. The CDR3 runs 14 residues. The CDR3 nucleotides are TGCAGCGTTGCTAGCGGGGGGGCCGCCGGGGAGCTGTTTTTT. It specifies CSVASGGAAGELFF.